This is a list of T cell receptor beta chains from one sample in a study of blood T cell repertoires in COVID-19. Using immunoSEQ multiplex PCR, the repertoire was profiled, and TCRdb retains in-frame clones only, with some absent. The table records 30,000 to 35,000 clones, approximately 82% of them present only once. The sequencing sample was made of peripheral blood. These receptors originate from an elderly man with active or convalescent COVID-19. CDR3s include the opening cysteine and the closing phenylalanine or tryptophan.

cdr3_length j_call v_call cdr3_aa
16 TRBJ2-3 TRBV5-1 CASSLNIAGSTDTQYF
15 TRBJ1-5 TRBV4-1 CASSLGQGDNQPQHF
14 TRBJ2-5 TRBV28 CASSLLGRQETQYF
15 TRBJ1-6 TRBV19 CASSIQGLENSPLHF
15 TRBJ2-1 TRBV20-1 CSASMMGLDYNEQFF
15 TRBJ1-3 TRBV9 CASSAQGGSGNTIYF
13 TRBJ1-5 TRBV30 CAWSAVGNQPQHF
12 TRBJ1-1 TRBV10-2 CASKPMNTEAFF
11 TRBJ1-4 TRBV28 CASRVQEKLFF
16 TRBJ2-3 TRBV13 CASSSRRDRNTDTQYF